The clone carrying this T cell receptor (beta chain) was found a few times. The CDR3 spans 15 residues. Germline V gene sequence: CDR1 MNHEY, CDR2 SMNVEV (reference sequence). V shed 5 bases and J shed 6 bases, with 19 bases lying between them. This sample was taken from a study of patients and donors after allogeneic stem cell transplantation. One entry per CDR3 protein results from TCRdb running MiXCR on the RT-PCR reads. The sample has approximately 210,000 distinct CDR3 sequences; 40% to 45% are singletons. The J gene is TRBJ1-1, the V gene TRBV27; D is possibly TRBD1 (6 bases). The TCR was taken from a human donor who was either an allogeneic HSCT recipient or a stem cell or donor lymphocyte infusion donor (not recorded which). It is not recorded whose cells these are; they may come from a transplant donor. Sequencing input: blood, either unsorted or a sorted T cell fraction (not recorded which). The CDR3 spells CASSPSPQGLAEAFF. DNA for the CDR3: TGTGCCAGCAGTCCATCCCCACAGGGTTTGGCTGAAGCTTTCTTT.